This entry features one T cell receptor beta chain sequence. This specimen comes from a study of blood T cell repertoires in COVID-19. Repertoires were generated with immunoSEQ multiplex PCR, while TCRdb's copy carries only in-frame clones and drops some. The repertoire includes approximately 140,000 clones, over 70% of them detected once, and approximately 6.5% sits in the top ten. CDR1 and CDR2 from the germline V gene are SQVTM and ANQGSEA. V lost 7 bases and J lost 0, with 17 bases in between. The CDR3 covers 15 residues. The chain combines TRBV29-1 with TRBJ2-3, with D possibly TRBD2 on 5 matching bases. The origin of this receptor is a man older than 75 with acute or convalescent COVID-19. Sequenced: peripheral blood. The CDR3 DNA sequence: TGCAGCGCCCGATCACGGGGTCCGAGCACAGATACGCAGTATTTT. The encoded protein is CSARSRGPSTDTQYF.